This T cell receptor beta chain was captured in a study of T cells in Graves' hyperthyroidism and ophthalmopathy. The sample holds a few counts of this clonotype. TCR beta CDR3 region amplification was performed from RNA transcripts. RT-PCR in the first round (using the HTBI primer set) targeted the TCR CDR3. One entry per CDR3 protein, called by TCRdb with MiXCR from the multiplex PCR reads. The sample yields fewer than 650,000 distinct CDR3 sequences, less than 15% seen once. This TCR was recovered from a woman between 35 and 50 years old with Graves' hyperthyroidism. Source material: blood.

The CDR3 loop is CASSYSWTGSTDTQYF. The CDR3 DNA reads as TGTGCCAGCAGTTACTCCTGGACAGGGTCGACAGATACGCAGTATTTT. V and J are TRBV6-5 and TRBJ2-3, with 8 bases fitting TRBD1. Germline CDR1 and CDR2: MNHEY and SVGAGI. The CDR3 length is 16 residues. With 0 bases clipped from V and 3 bases from J, the junction kept 5 bases outside the gene matches.